These T cell receptor beta chains were read from a single sample in a study of blood T cell repertoires in COVID-19. Assay: immunoSEQ multiplex PCR; the TCRdb copy retains only in-frame clones and omits some. The repertoire holds about 120,000 clones, with roughly 79% as singletons. Sequenced sample: peripheral blood. These receptors all stem from a human donor in a cohort sampled during active COVID-19. Both conserved end residues are trimmed from each CDR3. Fields, in order: V gene, J gene, CDR3 protein.

>TRBV24-1|TRBJ2-1
ATSDLSGTAYNEQF
>TRBV5-1|TRBJ2-2
ASSLASLGAGDTGELF
>TRBV27|TRBJ1-1
ASTPRGSTEAF
>TRBV2|TRBJ2-7
ASDEGTAHHEQY
>TRBV10-1|TRBJ1-5
ASSEITGAEPQH
>TRBV28|TRBJ1-1
ASSLLQGVTEAF
>TRBV19|TRBJ2-7
ASSIATSGTGEQY
>TRBV9|TRBJ1-3
ASSVDYGRDRPGNTIY
>TRBV6-4|TRBJ1-5
ASSLTGQSNQPQH
>TRBV7-9|TRBJ2-7
ASSLVGGYEQY
>TRBV19|TRBJ2-7
ASSIGTGVGPIQY
>TRBV3-1/TRBV3-2|TRBJ2-7
ASSPRRLSSYEQY
>TRBV19|TRBJ1-1
ASSLQGNTEAF
>TRBV7-9|TRBJ1-2
ASSLNWGTDGYT
>TRBV5-1|TRBJ2-7
ASSGQGYEQY
>TRBV21-1|TRBJ2-1
ASSPPGISHNEQF
>TRBV14|TRBJ2-1
ASSRAWGTGGGNEQF
>TRBV5-6|TRBJ1-6
ASSKPGQGFGNSPLH
>TRBV2|TRBJ1-4
ASSRQGLREKLF
>TRBV19|TRBJ2-2
ASSPERTNTGELF
>TRBV30|TRBJ1-1
AWPGQGNTEAF
>TRBV4-3|TRBJ2-7
ASSQVVHSGSYEQY
>TRBV3-1/TRBV3-2|TRBJ1-5
ASSQVRQGLQPQH
>TRBV19|TRBJ2-7
ASSPGQGPYEQY
>TRBV3-1/TRBV3-2|TRBJ1-1
ASSWGQHLTEAF
>TRBV5-8|TRBJ1-2
ASSPGQGVNYGYT
>TRBV27|TRBJ2-1
ASSLFSTSYNEQF
>TRBV28|TRBJ2-7
ASSGGGGGSYEQY
>TRBV6-2/TRBV6-3|TRBJ2-4
ASSLNYGTGKNIQY
>TRBV19|TRBJ1-2
ASSPPDRVNGYT
>TRBV11-3|TRBJ2-3
ASSLDLWTVNTDTQY
>TRBV24-1|TRBJ2-1
ATSDLRGSSYNEQF
>TRBV10-2|TRBJ1-2
ASSEGQFYGYT
>TRBV5-1|TRBJ2-2
ASSTEGTTGELF
>TRBV11-2|TRBJ2-7
ASSSVRGMDYEQY
>TRBV6-5|TRBJ1-6
ASSYSQGAYSPLH
>TRBV6-2/TRBV6-3|TRBJ2-7
ASSTPPGQNSYEQY
>TRBV30|TRBJ2-3
AWSRGRSTDTQY
>TRBV5-3|TRBJ2-7
ARSKKPGQAPNAKTYEQY
>TRBV10-3|TRBJ2-7
AISDAGQGSVDEQY
>TRBV9|TRBJ2-7
ASSVAPVSSYEQY
>TRBV10-2|TRBJ1-1
ASSEGEGAF
>TRBV7-6|TRBJ2-7
ASSPGLAHEQY
>TRBV7-9|TRBJ1-5
ASSLGDSSNQPQH
>TRBV6-5|TRBJ1-3
ASSYSRQGVGNTIY
>TRBV19|TRBJ2-2
ASSIYSLAGTNTGELF
>TRBV28|TRBJ1-5
ASSLLSPGVQPQH
>TRBV19|TRBJ2-7
ASSNRRQGPSSYEQY
>TRBV5-5|TRBJ2-2
ASDSSGANTGELF
>TRBV27|TRBJ2-7
ASSQTAGGLIYEQY
>TRBV30|TRBJ1-2
AWRFQEGYGYT
>TRBV13|TRBJ1-2
ASSLGTNYGYT
>TRBV19|TRBJ2-7
ATCLTSGQTYEQY
>TRBV27|TRBJ1-1
ASSNPGRGNTEAF
>TRBV2|TRBJ1-6
ASRAVQSSYNSPLH